This passage covers 29 T cell receptor beta chains from one sample sequenced in a study of read filtering for tumor transcriptome and immune sequencing. From about 400 ng of RNA, a library with molecular barcoded alpha/delta and beta/gamma adaptors was made. Using its own MiXCR run on the reads, TCRdb lists one record per CDR3 protein. The data hold some 120,000 distinct CDR3 sequences, with 10% to 15% observed a single time. The sample consisted of a population of CD138-negative cells sorted from bone marrow. The receptors were sampled from a donor over 35 with multiple myeloma.

About this clonotype: A much larger clone is a single base away; this may be a read error. Lacking the conserved final phenylalanine or tryptophan, this CDR3 likely reflects a read error. The chain has TRBV11-2 and TRBJ1-5; 8 bases line up with TRBD1. This CDR3 has 13 residues. Germline CDR1 and CDR2: SGHAT and FQNNGV. V gave up 3 bases and J gave up 5 bases; unmatched junction bases: 0. The DNA of the CDR3 is TGTGCCAGCAGCTTGGACAGGGATCAGCCCCAGCATCTT. This sequence encodes CASSLDRDQPQHL.

This clonotype was counted at least ten times. V usage is TRBV30 and J usage is TRBJ1-1; D is possibly TRBD1 (5 bases). From germline, CDR1 is GTSNPN and CDR2 SVGIG (reference sequence). This CDR3 spans 12 amino acids. The CDR3 spells CGASGQLNEAFF. As DNA, the CDR3 is TGTGGGGCGTCAGGGCAACTGAATGAAGCTTTCTTT.

The sample holds many counts of this clonotype. V and J are TRBV28 and TRBJ2-3; either TRBD1 or TRBD2 may fit D (5 bases each). This CDR3 has 13 residues. Trimming took 11 bases from V and 5 from J, leaving 17 bases between them. Germline V gene lookup returns CDR1 MDHEN and CDR2 SYDVKM. CDR3 region: CASQGVVEDTQYF. CDR3 sequence (DNA): TGTGCCTCTCAGGGAGTAGTTGAAGATACGCAGTATTTT.

This clonotype was recorded many times. V usage is TRBV4-1 and J usage is TRBJ2-5; D might be TRBD1 (5 bases). The CDR3 spans 14 residues. V lost 3 bases and J lost 3, with 11 bases in between. Germline V gene sequence: CDR1 MGHRA, CDR2 YSYEKL. The CDR3 reads CASSHPDRKETQYF. The CDR3, as DNA: TGCGCCAGCAGCCACCCCGACAGAAAAGAGACCCAGTACTTC.

This clonotype was seen ten or more times. The V gene is TRBV19, the J gene TRBJ2-7, with unresolved D. With 3 bases removed from V and 0 bases from J, the gap between germline ends came to 9 bases. This CDR3 spans 14 amino acids. Looked up from germline, CDR1 is LNHDA and CDR2 is SQIVND (reference sequence). The CDR3 DNA sequence: TGTGCCAGTAGTATGGGCCCAGACTCCTACGAGCAGTACTTC. It specifies CASSMGPDSYEQYF. Complete variable domain (other parts from reference TRBV19 and TRBJ2-7): DGGITQSPKYLFRKEGQNVTLSCEQNLNHDAMYWYRQDPGQGLRLIYYSQIVNDFQKGDIAEGYSVSREKKESFPLTVTSAQKNPTAFYLCASSMGPDSYEQYFGPGTRLTVT.

The genes are TRBV7-9 and TRBJ1-4, with D perhaps matching TRBD1 (5 bases). This CDR3 region has 14 residues. The V end lost 5 bases, the J end lost 4 bases, and 11 bases lay between the germline ends. CDR1 and CDR2 from the germline V gene are SEHNR and FQNEAQ (reference sequence). CDR3 residues: CASSPGTLNEKLFF. CDR3 DNA: TGTGCCAGCAGCCCCGGGACGCTTAATGAAAAACTGTTTTTT.

This clonotype was counted at least ten times. The chain uses TRBV12-3 or TRBV12-4 and TRBJ2-3, with D perhaps TRBD2 (5 bases). CDR3 size: 16 residues. Trimming took 5 bases from V and 0 from J, leaving 15 bases between them. CDR3 region: CASSPVRGFSTDTQYF. The CDR3 DNA is TGTGCCAGCAGTCCGGTTCGGGGTTTCAGCACAGATACGCAGTATTTT.

A word on this clonotype: This clone may be a read error of a much larger clone one base away. The rearrangement uses TRBV28 and TRBJ2-7; 7 bases are shared with TRBD2. Germline CDR1 and CDR2: MDHEN and SYDVKM. Trimming removed 6 bases from V and 6 bases from J; junction bases left unmatched: 14. This CDR3 is 15 amino acids long. The chain's CDR3 is CASSLSRDYRGEQYF. CDR3 nucleotides: TGTGCCAGCAGCCTGAGCCGGGACTACCGGGGCGAGCAGTACTTC.

For this clonotype: This may arise from a read error, as a much more abundant clone is one base away. The chain is built from TRBV6-5 and TRBJ1-5, with D tentatively TRBD1 (6 bases). The CDR3 is 15 amino acids. Germline V gene lookup returns CDR1 MNHEY and CDR2 SVGAGI. Here the CDR3 reads CAGSYSSGVGQPQHF. In DNA form, the CDR3 reads TGTGCCGGCAGTTACTCGTCAGGGGTCGGTCAGCCCCAGCATTTT.

This clonotype was seen at least ten times. The V gene is TRBV10-3, the J gene TRBJ2-2; D is unresolved. Germline V gene data show CDR1 as ENHRY and CDR2 as SYGVKD. This CDR3 has 13 residues. The V end was cut by 1 base, the J end by 7 bases, with 7 bases between. CDR3 region: CAISEFGSGELFF. For the CDR3, the DNA is TGTGCCATCAGTGAGTTCGGCAGCGGGGAGCTGTTTTTT.

To note about this clonotype: The junction departs from germline at one end; a sequencing error may be responsible. The chain has TRBV2 and TRBJ1-5; D ambiguous. This CDR3 spans 16 amino acids. Germline CDR1 reads SNHLY; CDR2 reads FYNNEI. The CDR3 nucleotides read TGTGCCAGCAGTGAGGGGAGCCCGGGCCTCAATCAGACCCAGCATTTT. This translates into CASSEGSPGLNQTQHF. Complete variable domain (other parts from reference TRBV2 and TRBJ1-5): EPEVTQTPSHQVTQMGQEVILRCVPISNHLYFYWYRQILGQKVEFLVSFYNNEISEKSEIFDDQFSVERPDGSNFTLKIRSTKLEDSAMYFCASSEGSPGLNQTQHFGDGTRLSIL.

This clonotype was detected ten times or more. The chain has TRBV19 and TRBJ2-1; a weak D match, TRBD2 (5 bases). V was cut by 4 bases and J by 3 bases, with 22 bases left in between. Germline-derived CDR1 and CDR2 are LNHDA and SQIVND (reference sequence). The CDR3 extends over 18 amino acids. The chain's CDR3 is CASSNGRARDSVYNEQFF. DNA for the CDR3: TGTGCCAGTAGTAATGGCCGAGCGAGGGATAGTGTCTACAATGAGCAGTTCTTC.

The V gene is TRBV7-9, the J gene TRBJ2-3; perhaps TRBD2 as D (5 bases). Per the germline V gene, CDR1 is SEHNR and CDR2 is FQNEAQ (reference sequence). Trimming cost V 5 bases and J 0 bases, with 15 bases left between them. The CDR3 contains 16 residues. CDR3 loop: CASSRRARASTDTQYF. Here the CDR3 DNA reads TGTGCCAGCAGCCGACGAGCGAGGGCTAGCACAGATACGCAGTATTTT.

This clonotype appeared many times. The chain recombines TRBV6-5 with TRBJ2-1; 9 nucleotides match TRBD1. This CDR3 is 14 amino acids long. Germline CDR1 is MNHEY and CDR2 is SVGAGI. V shed 6 bases, J shed 4 bases, and the junction held 4 bases outside the gene matches. CDR3 loop: CASRGTGLYNEQFF. The CDR3, as DNA: TGTGCCAGCAGGGGGACAGGGCTTTACAATGAGCAGTTCTTC.

This clonotype was seen ten or more times. In DNA form, the CDR3 reads TGCGCCAGCAGCGCTACTAGCGGGGGGGCAGGTGAGCAGTTCTTC. This gives the protein CASSATSGGAGEQFF. The chain has TRBV5-1 and TRBJ2-1; 13 nucleotides agree with TRBD2. The CDR3 totals 15 residues. The V gene end was trimmed by 4 bases and the J gene end by 9 bases; junction bases not matched to a gene: 7. Per the germline V gene, CDR1 is SGHRS and CDR2 is YFSETQ.

This clonotype showed up many times. The chain carries TRBV5-1 and TRBJ1-1; a possible D gene is TRBD1 (5 bases). The CDR3 consists of 15 residues. Deletions cut 4 bases from V and 5 bases from J, with 18 bases between. Germline V gene data show CDR1 as SGHRS and CDR2 as YFSETQ. The CDR3 bases are TGCGCCAGCAGCCCGGGGGGGGAATTAGGGACTGAAGCTTTCTTT. As protein: CASSPGGELGTEAFF.

This clonotype occurred many times. The chain uses TRBV5-1 and TRBJ2-3, with a tentative D call TRBD2 (6 bases). The CDR3 has 15 amino acids. Deletions cut 0 bases from V and 5 bases from J, with 13 bases between. Germline loops: CDR1 SGHRS, CDR2 YFSETQ. The DNA of the CDR3 is TGCGCCAGCAGCTTGGTCGGCGGGGAGATAGATACGCAGTATTTT. Encoded protein: CASSLVGGEIDTQYF. The entire variable domain, with the rest obtained from reference TRBV5-1 and TRBJ2-3, is as follows: KAGVTQTPRYLIKTRGQQVTLSCSPISGHRSVSWYQQTPGQGLQFLFEYFSETQRNKGNFPGRFSGRQFSNSRSEMNVSTLELGDSALYLCASSLVGGEIDTQYFGPGTRLTVL.

This clonotype occurred many times. V gene TRBV20-1 combines with J gene TRBJ1-4; 9 bases agree with TRBD1. Germline assignment: CDR1 DFQATT and CDR2 SNEGSKA (reference sequence). There are 15 residues in the CDR3. The J segment lost 4 bases and the V segment lost 0 bases, leaving 3 bases of the junction unmatched. The CDR3 sequence: CSAREAGQGNEKLFF. As DNA, the CDR3 is TGCAGTGCTAGAGAGGCGGGACAGGGTAATGAAAAACTGTTTTTT.

The sample holds a few counts of this clonotype. The chain joins TRBV6-1 to TRBJ2-1; no definite D call. The CDR3 runs 12 residues. Per the germline V gene, CDR1 is MNHNS and CDR2 is SASEGT. V lost 6 bases and J lost 6, with 9 bases in between. CDR3 in DNA: TGTGCCAGCAGGGAGACGTTCAATGAGCAGTTCTTC. Amino acid sequence: CASRETFNEQFF.

A word on this clonotype: This may arise from a read error, as a much more abundant clone is one base away. This sequence joins TRBV5-4 and TRBJ2-5; D might be TRBD1 (5 bases). This CDR3 comprises 14 residues. Germline V lookup: CDR1 SGHNT, CDR2 YYREEE (reference sequence). The V gene lost 5 bases and the J gene lost 2 bases, with 13 bases spanning the gap. CDR3 amino acids: CASSDEQAQETQYF. In DNA form, the CDR3 reads TGTGCCAGCAGTGACGAACAGGCTCAAGAGACCCAGTACTTC.

Many counts were recorded for this clonotype. This chain connects TRBV30 to TRBJ2-3; 7 positions agree with TRBD2. Germline V CDR1 and CDR2: GTSNPN, SVGIG (reference sequence). The CDR3 extends over 15 amino acids. V lost 0 bases to trimming and J lost 5 bases; unmatched junction nucleotides: 8. The CDR3 DNA reads TGTGCCTGGAGTGTAAGCCTAGCGGTGGGAGATACGCAGTATTTT. As protein: CAWSVSLAVGDTQYF. The full variable domain, rest sourced from reference TRBV30 and TRBJ2-3, is SQTIHQWPATLVQPVGSPLSLECTVEGTSNPNLYWYRQAAGRGLQLLFYSVGIGQISSEVPQNLSASRPQDRQFILSSKKLLLSDSGFYLCAWSVSLAVGDTQYFGPGTRLTVL.

There are many counts of this clonotype. The chain joins TRBV20-1 to TRBJ2-1; D gene unclear. Trimming cost V 5 bases and J 0 bases, with 17 bases left between them. The germline gives CDR1 DFQATT, CDR2 SNEGSKA (reference sequence). This CDR3 spans 16 amino acids. The CDR3 is CSAEEGRLSSYNEQFF. The CDR3 DNA follows: TGCAGTGCTGAGGAAGGGCGCCTTAGCTCCTACAATGAGCAGTTCTTC.

The genes are TRBV6-5 and TRBJ2-5, with TRBD2 as a possible D gene (7 bases). This CDR3 has 13 amino acids. V lost 7 bases to trimming and J lost 4 bases, with 13 bases between them. Germline loops: CDR1 MNHEY, CDR2 SVGAGI. The CDR3 spells CASKKGGGETQYF. CDR3 nucleotide sequence: TGTGCCAGCAAAAAGGGGGGGGGAGAGACCCAGTACTTC.

This clonotype was seen a few times. As the CDR3 is not closed by the conserved phenylalanine or tryptophan, this likely results from a read error. The chain uses TRBV5-5 and TRBJ2-1, with D hard to call. The germline V gene encodes CDR1 SGHKS and CDR2 YYEKEE (reference sequence). The CDR3 runs 11 residues. The CDR3 DNA sequence: TGTGCCGGCAGCCTCTACAATGAGCAGTTCTCC. Protein product: CAGSLYNEQFS.

The rearrangement joins TRBV2 to TRBJ2-2; D is possibly TRBD2 (6 bases). Trimming removed 2 bases at V and 1 base at J, with 8 bases between. This CDR3 spans 15 amino acids. In germline, CDR1 is SNHLY, CDR2 FYNNEI. CDR3 nucleotide sequence: TGTGCCAGCAGTGAAAGGCGGGGGAACACCGGGGAGCTGTTTTTT. Translation: CASSERRGNTGELFF.

This clonotype was observed a few times. This chain joins TRBV2 and TRBJ2-5; 7 positions agree with TRBD1. V lost 6 bases, J lost 5 bases, and 12 bases stayed unmatched. Germline assignment: CDR1 SNHLY and CDR2 FYNNEI. The CDR3 is made up of 15 amino acids. The CDR3 loop reads CASSGTAPPAETQYF. The CDR3 DNA follows: TGTGCCAGCAGCGGGACAGCCCCGCCGGCGGAGACCCAGTACTTC.

In this sample, this clonotype turned up many times. The chain joins TRBV6-5 to TRBJ2-7, with D perhaps TRBD1 (5 bases). CDR3 length: 12 residues. CDR1 and CDR2 (germline): MNHEY, SVGAGI. V gave up 8 bases and J gave up 4 bases, with 12 bases separating them. CDR3 DNA: TGTGCCAGCGCGTCAGGGCGGTACGAGCAGTACTTC. This translates into CASASGRYEQYF.

This clonotype was detected many times. The chain carries TRBV5-1 and TRBJ1-1; TRBD1 is a possible D gene (6 bases). The CDR3 is made up of 15 amino acids. The germline CDR1 and CDR2 sequences are SGHRS and YFSETQ. The germline V and J ends were trimmed by 4 bases and 4 bases, with 17 bases remaining between them. The CDR3 nucleotides read TGCGCCAGCAGCCCCGCCACGGGGGCGGCCACTGAAGCTTTCTTT. Translated: CASSPATGAATEAFF.

This clonotype has ten or more counts. The chain carries TRBV6-6 and TRBJ1-1; 8 bases are a match to TRBD1. Unmatched junction bases numbered 8, after V lost 7 bases and J lost 4 bases. CDR3 length: 14 amino acids. Germline lookup yields CDR1 MNHNY and CDR2 SVGAGI (reference sequence). CDR3 DNA sequence: TGTGCCAGCACCCAGACAGGGGAAGGCACTGAAGCTTTCTTT. Protein sequence: CASTQTGEGTEAFF.